The next 26 T cell receptor beta chains were all read from a single sample in a study of T cells expressing NK-cell markers. TCRdb reprocessed the 5' RACE reads, keeping one entry per CDR3 protein, no DNA. This repertoire includes 5,000 to 6,000 distinct CDR3 sequences. The sample was blood T cells: a sorted CD56 or NKG2C T cell subset, CD4+ or CD8+ T cells, or bulk PBMC T cells (not recorded which). These TCRs come from a man aged 18 to 29 in good health.

Considering frequency, this clonotype is medium-sized. V and J are TRBV14 and TRBJ1-1. The CDR3 extends over 11 amino acids. Germline-derived CDR1 and CDR2 are SGHDN and FVKESK. The CDR3 sequence is CASSQYEEAFF.

Frequency places this clonotype as medium-sized. The chain recombines TRBV6-2 or TRBV6-3 with TRBJ2-6; TCRdb gives TRBD1 as the D gene, but with no DNA this cannot be confirmed. Germline CDR1 is MNHEY and CDR2 is SVGEGT. The CDR3 spans 16 residues. This chain's CDR3 is CASSPHEGNGANVLTF.

J is TRBJ2-3 and V is TRBV6-1; TCRdb's assignment of TRBD1 cannot be checked, as there is no DNA. The germline V gene has CDR1 MNHNS and CDR2 SASEGT. This CDR3 contains 13 residues. This CDR3 is CASSGRQFDTQYF.

This clonotype is identified as medium-sized from frequency. The chain has TRBV7-2 and TRBJ1-5. Germline CDR1 reads SGHTA; CDR2 reads FQGNSA. The CDR3 totals 13 residues. The CDR3 region is CASSSGDLQPQHF.

The chain uses TRBV30 and TRBJ2-1; the D call of TRBD1 rests on TCRdb alone, since no DNA is present to check it. The germline gives CDR1 GTSNPN, CDR2 SVGIG (reference sequence). The CDR3 is made up of 12 amino acids. The CDR3 loop reads CAWSITGPEQFF.

This clonotype is identified as medium-sized from frequency. The chain couples TRBV20-1 to TRBJ2-7; TCRdb lists TRBD2, though no DNA is available to test this call. The CDR3 covers 14 residues. CDR1 and CDR2 from the germline V gene are DFQATT and SNEGSKA (reference sequence). Here the CDR3 reads CSAAAGGRTYEQYF.

Frequency places this clonotype as medium-sized. V is TRBV10-3 and J is TRBJ2-3; TCRdb proposes TRBD1, but this gene call is untestable without DNA. CDR3 length: 19 amino acids. Germline V gene lookup returns CDR1 ENHRY and CDR2 SYGVKD. The CDR3: CAIGGTGTDEREPSQTQYF.

This rearrangement joins TRBV6-2 or TRBV6-3 to TRBJ2-2; TCRdb designates TRBD1, a call that cannot be tested without DNA. The CDR3 loop spans 14 amino acids. From germline, CDR1 is MNHEY and CDR2 SVGEGT. The CDR3 sequence: CASTNSARAGELFF.

This clonotype is identified as medium-sized (0.01 to 0.1%) from frequency. The chain carries TRBV7-2 and TRBJ2-1; TCRdb's D gene call, TRBD1, goes unchecked for lack of DNA. This CDR3 has 12 residues. Germline V gives CDR1 SGHTA, CDR2 FQGNSA. The CDR3 loop reads CASSSTGNEQFF.

Frequency places this clonotype as medium-sized (0.01 to 0.1%). The V and J genes are TRBV24-1 and TRBJ1-1; there is no DNA to check the TCRdb D call of TRBD1. CDR3 length equals 11 residues. Germline V CDR1 and CDR2: KGHDR, SFDVKD. The CDR3 loop is CATSVGAEAFF.

Its frequency marks this clonotype as medium-sized. The chain's CDR3 is CASSLRPDYGYTF. The chain is built from TRBV7-9 and TRBJ1-2. CDR1 SEHNR and CDR2 FQNEAQ come from the germline V gene (reference sequence). The CDR3 runs to 13 residues.

The V call is TRBV20-1, the J call TRBJ1-5; TCRdb selects TRBD1, and the lack of DNA leaves this call unchecked. CDR3 length: 14 amino acids. Germline CDR1 is DFQATT and CDR2 is SNEGSKA (reference sequence). CDR3 loop: CSACTGAITQPQHF.

The chain joins TRBV6-1 to TRBJ2-1; TCRdb designates TRBD2, a call that cannot be tested without DNA. The CDR3 covers 15 residues. In germline, CDR1 is MNHNS, CDR2 SASEGT. CDR3 residues: CASSMQEREGNEQFF.

The gene calls are TRBV29-1 and TRBJ1-2; TCRdb outputs TRBD1, but without DNA this stays unchecked. Germline CDR1 is SQVTM and CDR2 is ANQGSEA. The CDR3 spans 17 residues. CDR3 region: CSVDPGQGILGGYGYTF.

The chain has TRBV7-2 and TRBJ2-2; TCRdb returns TRBD1, unconfirmable since there is no DNA. The CDR3 has 15 residues. The germline V gene has CDR1 SGHTA and CDR2 FQGNSA. CDR3 region: CASSFQGRKSGELFF.

According to its frequency, this clonotype is medium-sized (0.01 to 0.1%). This rearrangement joins TRBV10-3 to TRBJ2-3; TCRdb outputs TRBD1, but without DNA this stays unchecked. The CDR3 is 13 amino acids. CDR1 and CDR2 (germline): ENHRY, SYGVKD. The CDR3 region is CAITGEGTDTQYF.

This clonotype ranks as medium-sized in terms of frequency. The genes are TRBV29-1 and TRBJ2-2; TCRdb gives TRBD1 as the D gene, but with no DNA this cannot be confirmed. CDR3 length: 14 residues. Germline CDR1 SQVTM, CDR2 ANQGSEA. The CDR3 sequence is CSVKTGTDTGELFF.

This clonotype ranks as medium-sized in terms of frequency. The V call is TRBV20-1, the J call TRBJ2-7; the TCRdb call, TRBD1, lacks DNA for checking. Germline CDR1 and CDR2: DFQATT and SNEGSKA (reference sequence). The CDR3 covers 14 residues. CDR3 sequence: CSAKGRGASYEQYF.

This clonotype is large by frequency. The J gene is TRBJ2-1, the V gene TRBV5-1; as DNA is missing, the TRBD2 call by TCRdb cannot be tested. The germline V gene has CDR1 SGHRS and CDR2 YFSETQ. The CDR3 has 16 residues. The CDR3: CASSSASGSSYNEQFF.

This clonotype shows up as medium-sized by frequency. The chain couples TRBV18 to TRBJ1-2; TCRdb outputs TRBD1, but without DNA this stays unchecked. The CDR3 contains 15 residues. CDR1 and CDR2 from the germline V gene are KGHSH and LQKENI. The chain's CDR3 is CASSPPPGGLYGYTF.

In terms of frequency, this clonotype is medium-sized. The J gene is TRBJ1-1, the V gene TRBV15; the TCRdb call, TRBD1, lacks DNA for checking. The CDR3 is made up of 15 amino acids. Germline lookup yields CDR1 LNHNV and CDR2 YYDKDF (reference sequence). This CDR3 reads CATSREQGVNTEAFF.

The rearrangement uses TRBV28 and TRBJ2-5. CDR1 is MDHEN and CDR2 is SYDVKM in the germline V gene. The CDR3 is made up of 14 amino acids. The CDR3 sequence: CASKVTAPQETQYF.

The chain employs TRBV19 and TRBJ1-1; the D gene TCRdb calls, TRBD1, cannot be checked with no DNA. Germline-derived CDR1 and CDR2 are LNHDA and SQIVND (reference sequence). The CDR3 has 13 amino acids. The CDR3: CASSLGKNTEAFF. Supplemented by reference TRBV19 and TRBJ1-1, the full variable domain reads DGGITQSPKYLFRKEGQNVTLSCEQNLNHDAMYWYRQDPGQGLRLIYYSQIVNDFQKGDIAEGYSVSREKKESFPLTVTSAQKNPTAFYLCASSLGKNTEAFFGQGTRLTVV.

By frequency, this clonotype registers medium-sized. The chain couples TRBV2 to TRBJ2-1; without DNA, the TCRdb call of TRBD1 cannot be checked. The CDR3 sequence is 14 residues long. CDR1 and CDR2 (germline): SNHLY, FYNNEI. CDR3 residues: CASSLGSEGAEQFF.

The rearrangement joins TRBV14 to TRBJ2-3. The CDR3 is made up of 15 amino acids. Germline CDR1 is SGHDN and CDR2 is FVKESK. CDR3 residues: CASSQDVRFTDTQYF.

This clonotype is identified as medium-sized from frequency. The chain joins TRBV20-1 to TRBJ2-1; the TCRdb D gene call, TRBD2, has no DNA to confirm it. This CDR3 region has 14 residues. Germline V gene sequence: CDR1 DFQATT, CDR2 SNEGSKA (reference sequence). This CDR3 reads CSALADTSYNEQFF.